This T cell receptor (beta chain) is from a study of blood T cell repertoires in COVID-19 (dated by TCRdb to the early 2020s). About the full investigation: Samples covering the acute and convalescent phases of COVID-19 were provided by collaborators in the United States, Italy and Spain. The prospective study material was composed of cDNA or gDNA derived from T cells, B-cell-depleted T cells, or PBMCs. Subjects who had been exposed to COVID-19, were actively infected with it, or had recovered from it provided the deeply sampled blood TCRbeta repertoires that made up the dataset. The repertoires were released in a freely available public database intended as a resource for research on the immune response to SARS-CoV-2. The samples were drawn from two sources: the first 160 participants of the ongoing ImmuneRACE study, and over 1,000 subjects contributed by 6 global collaborators. Sample metadata almost always included a de-identified subject ID, COVID-19 status, age in years and sex. Where HLA class I and class II types were available, the types were taken from metadata supplied by the sample provider, not from assay-based typing. Overall study outcomes, separate from this receptor: How much clinical and demographic metadata was included differed by source and by participant, and the metadata was provided uncurated.

In the prospective study, participants were about 18 to 90 years old, resided in under 30 geographic areas of the United States, and were enrolled through a virtual design. To assign participants to cohorts, the prospective study relied on clinical history that participants themselves reported in a screening survey and a study questionnaire. For ImmuneRACE Cohort 3, a participant was defined as recovered based on two consecutive negative NP/OP PCR tests, clearance by a healthcare professional, or resolution of symptoms. Each participant in the prospective study had whole blood, serum and a nasopharyngeal or oropharyngeal swab collected by mobile phlebotomists. Prospective study participants could optionally give additional blood draws and questionnaires over a 2-month period. Before DNA extraction, prospective study blood samples were shipped either frozen or at room temperature. Points on this clone: This receptor's antigen is unknown. There are no base qualities to consult, and no much larger clone falls within one base.

Trimming accounts for 3 bases at V and 2 bases at J, while the number of junction bases matched to no gene is 3. The CDR3 measures 15 amino acids from cysteine to phenylalanine. The DNA shown is the 45-base CDR3, in frame from base 1. Taken from the germline V gene, the CDR1 and CDR2 loops are SGHRS and YFSETQ. The immunoSEQ Assay, a bias-controlled multiplex PCR, was used to amplify TCRbeta CDR3 regions from genomic DNA. On the authors' methods: The number of nucleated cells in each sample was estimated from the amplification of reference gene primers within the assay. To quantify the absolute abundance of each unique TCRbeta CDR3 rearrangement, sequence reads were collapsed and filtered. Productive Simpson clonality was computed per sample as the square root of Simpson's diversity index over productive rearrangements. Imported from immuneACCESS, the table was reduced by TCRdb to in-frame sequences with V and J called. These copies leave out some clones; in studies compared against another copy, an unresolved V gene accounts for under half, and the cause of the remainder is not known. The V and J calls and clone size are taken from that table; D and trimming were inferred from the DNA. The sample table contains around 310,000 clones; only one count was recorded for 75% to 90% of them. Around 5% of the sample is taken by the ten largest.

This sequence was found in a man aged 25 to 40 who had recovered from COVID-19. The chain joins TRBV5-1 to TRBJ2-1, with 9 bases in between that match TRBD1. Material: PBMCs or T cells enriched from blood (not recorded which). For the CDR3, the sequence is CASSYRQGAYNEQFF. Here is the DNA: TGCGCCAGCAGCTACCGACAGGGGGCCTACAATGAGCAGTTCTTC.